The clone carrying this T cell receptor beta chain occurred many times. What it binds is unknown. The CDR3 has 16 amino acids. Trimming pared 2 bases from V and 0 bases from J, leaving 11 bases between. This sample is part of a study of identical twins. Regarding the study as a whole: Out-of-frame sharing of TCR alpha in monozygotic twins was underestimated by models. The abundant beta clonotypes from cord blood had fewer insertions, and memory repertoires had none of this.

Unique molecular identifiers were present on cDNA, and template switching added a universal primer site. TCRdb reanalysed the 5' RACE reads using MiXCR and keeps one entry per CDR3 protein. Here the sample spans roughly 630,000 distinct CDR3 sequences, just over 7% being singletons. Another study also made use of these data, one on yellow fever vaccine responses in identical twins.

The source of this sequence is a young woman in good health. Sequenced: PBMCs. V and J are TRBV12-3 or TRBV12-4 and TRBJ2-4; D remains unclear. CDR3 residues: CASSLLRGLAKNIQYF. The DNA of the CDR3 is TGTGCCAGCAGTTTACTCAGAGGTCTAGCCAAAAACATTCAGTACTTC.